This TCR beta chain is drawn from a study of CD8 T cells in ankylosing spondylitis. The study's findings and limits: For ankylosing spondylitis blood, a TCR beta motif of several highly homologous variants appeared characteristic.

Each TCR beta library was made by quantitative 5'-RACE that incorporated molecular barcodes. TCRdb re-analysed the 5' RACE reads in MiXCR, keeping a single row per CDR3 protein. The repertoire holds about 250,000 distinct CDR3 sequences, with 32% as singletons. Per the germline V gene, CDR1 is SQVTM and CDR2 is ANQGSEA. CDR3 size: 11 residues. V lost 7 bases, J lost 7 bases, and 14 bases lay in between. A note on this clonotype: Its antigen remains unknown.

Sequences were obtained from blood, either unsorted or a sorted T cell fraction (not recorded which). The chain uses TRBV29-1 and TRBJ2-7, with TRBD1 as a possible D gene (7 bases). This sequence was found in a male donor with ankylosing spondylitis or in good health (not recorded which). The CDR3 loop reads CSGDRAGEQYF. The CDR3 DNA reads TGCAGCGGTGACAGGGCGGGGGAGCAGTACTTC.